The following is a T cell receptor (beta chain) sequence with its context. These data belong to a study of T cells after yellow fever vaccination. Germline V lookup: CDR1 MNHNS, CDR2 SASEGT. V shed 5 bases, J shed 5 bases, and the junction held 9 bases outside the gene matches. The CDR3 consists of 16 residues. One entry per CDR3 protein, called by TCRdb with MiXCR from the 5' RACE reads. The data show some 670,000 distinct CDR3 sequences, roughly 12% seen once. The TCR comes from a man aged 25 to 40 who received the YFV17D yellow fever vaccine. The source material was PBMCs, sampled on the day of the yellow fever booster vaccination. This chain uses TRBV6-1 with TRBJ2-4; 10 bases map to TRBD1. CDR3 coding DNA: TGTGCCAGCAGTCAGCGACAGGGGGCTCTAGAAAACATTCAGTACTTC. This translates into CASSQRQGALENIQYF.